This TCR beta chain was identified in a study of high-grade serous ovarian cancer treatment subgroups. At the level of the study: Mean per sample: around 14,000 reads, some 7,500 unique TCR beta rearrangements. General study results and limits: The analyses considered CDR3 and ignored CDR1 and CDR2. Clonal relatedness tracked neoantigen level, and by trend copy number and mutation load. Spatial context was lost because tumors were sequenced in bulk.

CDR3 length: 15 amino acids. Germline V lookup: CDR1 MNHEY, CDR2 SVGAGI. Trimming took off 0 bases at V and 1 base at J, with 10 bases between the two ends. Some clones are missing from TCRdb's copy, which holds only in-frame ones; the method was immunoSEQ multiplex PCR. The sample lists 12,000 to 15,000 clones; 70% to 90% were seen once. A remark on this clone: Its antigen remains unknown.

Tumor samples were obtained before definitive surgery or chemotherapy. Sequenced material: tumor tissue. The sequence came from a human donor with high-grade serous ovarian cancer. The V gene is TRBV6-5, the J gene TRBJ2-7; D call uncertain. In DNA form, the CDR3 reads TGTGCCAGCAGTTACTCGAACAGAGGTTCCTACGAGCAGTACTTC. As protein: CASSYSNRGSYEQYF.